This T cell receptor (beta chain) comes out of a study of identical twins. General study points: With abundant cord blood beta clonotypes, insertions were fewer; memory repertoires showed no such pattern.

The CDR3 sequence is 16 residues long. Germline values: CDR1 MNHEY, CDR2 SVGAGI. Trimming removed 2 bases from V and 4 bases from J, with 15 bases in between. TCRdb called the 5' RACE reads again in MiXCR, with one record for every CDR3 protein. This table holds roughly 750,000 distinct CDR3 sequences, approximately 21% found once. Regarding this clonotype: Antigen: not known.

The data were also submitted as part of a second study, on T cells expressing NK-cell markers.

The sequence was obtained from a woman aged 18 to 35 in good health. The sample taken for sequencing was PBMCs. The rearrangement uses TRBV6-5 and TRBJ1-5; TRBD1 might be the D (6 bases). The CDR3 DNA reads as TGTGCCAGCAGTTACGGGGACACGCGGGGTAATCAGCCCCAGCATTTT. Translating gives CASSYGDTRGNQPQHF.